This entry lists 2 T cell receptor beta chains sequenced from one sample in a study of blood T cell repertoires in COVID-19. The protocol was immunoSEQ multiplex PCR, while the TCRdb copy is restricted to in-frame clones and leaves out a portion. The sample has 300,000 to 350,000 clones; around 90% are singletons. The specimen was PBMCs or T cells enriched from blood (not recorded which). The receptors come from a woman aged 18-29 years with acute COVID-19.

The chain couples TRBV5-1 to TRBJ2-1, with 9 bases fitting TRBD2. The junction had 13 bases not matched to a gene; V was cut back by 4 bases and J by 5 bases. CDR3 size: 17 residues. Germline V CDR1 and CDR2: SGHRS, YFSETQ. CDR3 sequence: CASSPRVAAGGHNEQFF. The DNA for the CDR3 is TGCGCCAGCAGCCCCCGCGTGGCAGCGGGAGGCCACAATGAGCAGTTCTTC.

CDR3 loop: CASSRQRRPINEQFF. The CDR3 DNA reads as TGTGCCAGCAGCCGCCAGCGGCGGCCCATCAATGAGCAGTTCTTC. The chain is built from TRBV7-8 and TRBJ2-1, with D possibly matching TRBD2 (5 bases). V lost 5 bases, J lost 6 bases, and 17 bases lay in between. The CDR3 totals 15 residues. The germline CDR1 and CDR2 sequences are SGHVS and FQNEAQ.